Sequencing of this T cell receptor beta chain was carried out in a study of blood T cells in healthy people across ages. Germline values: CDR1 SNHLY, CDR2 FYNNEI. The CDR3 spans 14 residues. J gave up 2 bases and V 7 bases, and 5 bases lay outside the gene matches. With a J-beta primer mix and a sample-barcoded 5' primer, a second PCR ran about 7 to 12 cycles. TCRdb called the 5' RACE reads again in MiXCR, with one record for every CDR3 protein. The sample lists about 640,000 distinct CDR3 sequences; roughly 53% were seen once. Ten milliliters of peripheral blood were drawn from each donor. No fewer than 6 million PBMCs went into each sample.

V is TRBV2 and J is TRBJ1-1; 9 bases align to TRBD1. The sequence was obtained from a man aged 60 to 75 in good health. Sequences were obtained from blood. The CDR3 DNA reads TGTGCCAGCACAGTACAGGGGGCAAACACTGAAGCTTTCTTT. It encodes CASTVQGANTEAFF.